In this sample, the clone carrying this T cell receptor beta chain turned up many times. The target antigen is unknown. The CDR3 is cut off 3 residues early in the read; its end comes from the germline J gene. Per the germline V gene, CDR1 is SNHLY and CDR2 is FYNNEI. CDR3 length: 11 amino acids. The data originate from a study of T cell clonality in common variable immunodeficiency. The assay was immunoSEQ multiplex PCR, and TCRdb's table has in-frame clones only and misses some. This table holds around 34,000 clones with no singletons; the top ten claim more than 2.5%. Regarding the study as a whole: In common variable immunodeficiency, TCR beta chains reportedly carried fewer deletions and N-nucleotide insertions. CVID subjects had higher TCRbeta clonality than healthy controls, most marked in about a third. Shared TCRbeta clones were fewer between CVID subjects than controls.

This receptor was identified in a person aged 18-69 years in good health. The V gene is TRBV2, the J gene TRBJ1-1, with unresolved D. Sequencing used peripheral blood mononuclear cells. This CDR3 reads CASSWQSLAFF. The DNA read from the CDR3 is TGTGCCAGCAGTTGGCAGTCGTTG.